This section outlines one TCR beta chain sequence together with its context. As yet, its antigen is unknown. The CDR3 extends over 15 amino acids. The ends lost 6 bases at V and 2 bases at J; junction bases unmatched: 7. Per sample, at least 5 micrograms of total RNA were extracted. Through a sample-barcoded 5' primer and a J-beta primer mix, a second PCR was run for about 6 to 11 cycles. Per sample, CDR3-containing paired-end reads numbered at least 3 million. Each CDR3 protein gets one entry after TCRdb re-called the 5' RACE reads with MiXCR. This sample has about 580,000 distinct CDR3 sequences; roughly 48% occur once, and the top ten carry around 23%. This specimen comes from a study of blood T cells in healthy people across ages. Study-level results: Comparison with aged donors showed that long-lived donors had more naive CD4+ cells and higher diversity.

The TCR was taken from an elderly man in good health. The rearrangement uses TRBV12-3 or TRBV12-4 and TRBJ1-5; 7 bases align to TRBD1. The sequenced sample was blood. The CDR3 spells CASSPTGLGNQPQHF. The DNA of the CDR3 is TGTGCCAGCAGCCCGACAGGGTTGGGCAATCAGCCCCAGCATTTT.